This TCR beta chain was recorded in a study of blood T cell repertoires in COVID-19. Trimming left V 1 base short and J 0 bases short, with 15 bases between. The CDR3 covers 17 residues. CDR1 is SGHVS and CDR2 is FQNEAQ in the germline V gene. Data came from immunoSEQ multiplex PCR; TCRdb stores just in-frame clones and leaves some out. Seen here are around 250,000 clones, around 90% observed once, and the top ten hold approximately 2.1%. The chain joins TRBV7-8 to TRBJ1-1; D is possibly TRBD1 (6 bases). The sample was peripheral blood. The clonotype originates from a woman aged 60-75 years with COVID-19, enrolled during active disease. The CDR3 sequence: CASSLGRGFPVNTEAFF. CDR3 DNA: TGTGCCAGCAGCTTAGGCAGGGGTTTTCCTGTGAACACTGAAGCTTTCTTT.